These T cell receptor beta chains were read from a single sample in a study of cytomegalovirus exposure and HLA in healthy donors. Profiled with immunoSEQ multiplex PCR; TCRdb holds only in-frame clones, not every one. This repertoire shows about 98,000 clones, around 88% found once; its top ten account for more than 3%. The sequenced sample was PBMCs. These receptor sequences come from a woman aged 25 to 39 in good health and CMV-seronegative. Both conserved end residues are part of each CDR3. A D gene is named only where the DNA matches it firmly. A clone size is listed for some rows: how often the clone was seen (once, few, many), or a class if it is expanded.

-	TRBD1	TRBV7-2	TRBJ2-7	CASSLGGTGGYEQYF	TGTGCCAGCAGCTTAGGGGGGACAGGGGGCTACGAGCAGTACTTC
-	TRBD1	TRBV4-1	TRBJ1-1	CASSNRGGINTEAFF	TGCGCCAGCAGTAACAGGGGGGGGATCAACACTGAAGCTTTCTTT
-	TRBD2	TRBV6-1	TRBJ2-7	CASSEVGGGSYEQYF	TGTGCCAGCAGTGAAGTTGGCGGGGGCTCCTACGAGCAGTACTTC
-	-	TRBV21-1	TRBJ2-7	CASSQPPRGSYEQYF	TGTGCCAGCAGCCAGCCCCCCAGGGGATCCTACGAGCAGTACTTC
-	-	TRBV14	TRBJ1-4	CASSQDLQSNEKLFF	TGTGCCAGCAGCCAAGATCTACAGTCTAATGAAAAACTGTTTTTT
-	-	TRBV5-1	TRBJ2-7	CASSLDFTYEQYF	TGCGCCAGCAGCTTGGATTTCACCTACGAGCAGTACTTC
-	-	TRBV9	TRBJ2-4	CASSVRGSGGIQYF	TGTGCCAGCAGCGTTCGGGGTTCCGGGGGCATTCAGTACTTC
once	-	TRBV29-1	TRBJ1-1	CSVTLEGSTEAFF	TGCAGCGTGACCCTCGAGGGCTCCACTGAAGCTTTCTTT
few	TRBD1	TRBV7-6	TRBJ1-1	CASSFATGTAFF	TGTGCCAGCAGCTTCGCGACAGGGACGGCTTTCTTT
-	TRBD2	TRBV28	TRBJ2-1	CASNHWTSIREQFF	TGTGCCAGCAATCACTGGACTAGCATCCGTGAGCAGTTCTTC